This paragraph reports one T cell receptor (beta chain). Its antigen is not known. This record comes from a study of cytomegalovirus exposure and HLA in healthy donors. General study points: A later analysis showed that HLA-associated TCR beta chains had undergone more clonal expansion than equally common others.

It was with 60 Vbeta and 13 Jbeta primers that the PCR ran. TCRdb's table, derived via immunoSEQ multiplex PCR, lists solely in-frame clones and lacks some. Of 150,000 to 200,000 clones in the sample, more than 70% were seen once. The CDR3 spans 16 residues. This chain connects TRBV21-1 to TRBJ2-6; the listed D gene, TRBD2, was not tested against the DNA. TRBV21-1 is assigned pseudogene status. Sequenced input: PBMCs. This clonotype originated in a middle-aged woman in good health and CMV-seropositive. The CDR3 coding sequence is TGCCAGAAGGCGGGCCGACGAACCTCTGGGGCCAACGTCCTGACTTTC. Translating it yields CQKAGRRTSGANVLTF.